The next 3 T cell receptor beta chains were all read from a single sample in a study of graft-versus-host responses after intestinal transplantation (dated by TCRdb to 2020 to 2022). Receptors were amplified or captured by the immunoSEQ multiplex PCR assay. The clones in this table, taken by TCRdb from immuneACCESS, are in-frame only. Not every clone is retained; where verified, under half of the shortfall comes from an unresolved V gene, and the cause of the rest is unknown. The sample has some 130,000 clones on record, about 93% of them singletons. In total, the top ten clones hold around 0.12% of the sample. The time point label of this sample denotes: cells obtained before transplantation from donor or recipient. These receptors have no identified antigens. The sequencing here drew on unstimulated CD4+ T cells sorted from spleen or lymph node cells, taken before intestinal transplant. The receptors originated from a human donor who received an intestinal transplant.

This CDR3 reads CASSESPGVGDTQYF. DNA for the CDR3: TGCGCCAGCAGTGAGTCCCCAGGGGTCGGAGATACGCAGTATTTT. The V gene is TRBV10-1, the J gene TRBJ2-3, with a possible D match to TRBD1 (6 bases). This CDR3 comprises 15 residues. V was pared by 0 bases and J by 5 bases, with 12 bases between. The germline V gene encodes CDR1 WNHNN and CDR2 SYGVQD (reference sequence).

Only one count was recorded for this clone. J is TRBJ2-7 and V is TRBV5-6, with D possibly matching TRBD1 (6 bases). Germline V gene lookup returns CDR1 SGHDT and CDR2 YYEEEE. The CDR3 covers 14 residues. In DNA form, the CDR3 reads TGTGCGACGAGCGGACAGACCTACTCCTACGAGCAGTACTTC. It encodes CATSGQTYSYEQYF.

This clone was counted a single time. The chain has TRBV19 and TRBJ2-1; TRBD2 matches at 14 bases. CDR1 LNHDA and CDR2 SQIVND come from the germline V gene (reference sequence). The CDR3 runs 15 residues. The V gene end was trimmed by 6 bases and the J gene end by 5 bases; junction bases not matched to a gene: 3. CDR3 amino acids: CASRRLAGGHNEQFF. In nucleotides, the CDR3 is TGTGCCAGTAGGAGACTAGCGGGAGGGCACAATGAGCAGTTCTTC.